A single TCR beta chain is shown here with its context. This specimen belongs to a study of blood T cell repertoires in COVID-19. Study-level information: Spain, Italy and the United States supplied samples that represented acute and convalescent COVID-19. In each case, the material was cDNA or gDNA derived from T cells, B-cell-depleted T cells, or PBMCs.

Looked up from germline, CDR1 is SGHTA and CDR2 is FQGTGA. This CDR3 is 15 amino acids long. Trimming took 2 bases from V and 2 from J, leaving 10 bases between them. Per the authors' pipeline: Amplifying reference gene primers gave estimates of nucleated cell counts. TCRdb's table, derived via immunoSEQ multiplex PCR, lists solely in-frame clones and lacks some. V and J calls and clone size are those listed in that table; D and trimming were worked out from the DNA. The data hold more than 150,000 clones, with around four fifths observed a single time. The gene calls are TRBV7-3 and TRBJ1-3; tentatively, D is TRBD1 (6 bases). Sequencing input: peripheral blood. The source of this sequence is a woman aged 60 to 75 with acute or convalescent COVID-19. The CDR3 loop is CASSLEGGPGNTIYF. The CDR3 DNA follows: TGTGCCAGCAGCTTAGAGGGGGGGCCTGGAAACACCATATATTTT.